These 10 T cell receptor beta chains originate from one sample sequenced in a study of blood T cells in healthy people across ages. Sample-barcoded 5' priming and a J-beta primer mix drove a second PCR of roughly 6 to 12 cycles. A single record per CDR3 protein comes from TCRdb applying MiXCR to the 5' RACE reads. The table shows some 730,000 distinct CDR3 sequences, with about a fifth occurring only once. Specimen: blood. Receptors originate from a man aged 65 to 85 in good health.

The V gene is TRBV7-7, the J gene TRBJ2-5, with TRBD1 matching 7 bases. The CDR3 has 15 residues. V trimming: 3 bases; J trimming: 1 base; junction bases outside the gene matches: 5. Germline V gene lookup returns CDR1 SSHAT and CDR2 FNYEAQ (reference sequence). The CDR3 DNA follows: TGTGCCAGCAGCTTTTTTGGGACAGCCCAAGAGACCCAGTACTTC. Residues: CASSFFGTAQETQYF.

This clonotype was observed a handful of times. The CDR3 reads CASSTGDFGELFF. CDR3 in DNA: TGTGCCAGCAGCACCGGGGATTTCGGGGAGCTGTTTTTT. The rearrangement uses TRBV7-7 and TRBJ2-2, with D possibly being TRBD2 (5 bases). Trimming left V 5 bases short and J 7 bases short, with 11 bases between. Germline loops: CDR1 SSHAT, CDR2 FNYEAQ (reference sequence). The CDR3 consists of 13 residues.

The CDR3 DNA reads as TGCGCCAGCAACCTTGCAGGGGGCAGTGAGACCCAGTACTTC. Its translation: CASNLAGGSETQYF. V and J are TRBV5-1 and TRBJ2-5; 8 bases are shared with TRBD1. Trimming cost V 6 bases and J 5 bases; bases outside gene matches: 9. CDR3 length equals 14 residues. Germline values: CDR1 SGHRS, CDR2 YFSETQ. Complete variable domain (other parts from reference TRBV5-1 and TRBJ2-5): KAGVTQTPRYLIKTRGQQVTLSCSPISGHRSVSWYQQTPGQGLQFLFEYFSETQRNKGNFPGRFSGRQFSNSRSEMNVSTLELGDSALYLCASNLAGGSETQYFGPGTRLLVL.

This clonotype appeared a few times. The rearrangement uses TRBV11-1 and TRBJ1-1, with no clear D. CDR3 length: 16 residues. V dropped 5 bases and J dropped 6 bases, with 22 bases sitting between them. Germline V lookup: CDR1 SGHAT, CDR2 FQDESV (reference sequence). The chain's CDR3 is CASSQTAGKRIPEAFF. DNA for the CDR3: TGTGCCAGCAGCCAAACGGCGGGGAAGCGGATCCCTGAAGCTTTCTTT.

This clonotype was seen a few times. The CDR3 reads CASSTDTLKDYEQYV. The CDR3, as DNA: TGTGCCAGCAGTACGGACACCCTAAAGGACTACGAGCAGTACGTC. The chain links TRBV28 to TRBJ2-7, with D maybe TRBD1 (5 bases). Trimming took 5 bases from V and 3 from J, leaving 17 bases between them. Looked up from germline, CDR1 is MDHEN and CDR2 is SYDVKM. This CDR3 region has 15 residues.

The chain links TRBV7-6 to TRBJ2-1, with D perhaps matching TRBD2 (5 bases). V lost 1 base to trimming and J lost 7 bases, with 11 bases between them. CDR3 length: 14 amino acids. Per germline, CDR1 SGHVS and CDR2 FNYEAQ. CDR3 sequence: CASSLGGRRNEQFF. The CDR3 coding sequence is TGTGCCAGCAGCTTAGGGGGTAGGAGGAATGAGCAGTTCTTC.

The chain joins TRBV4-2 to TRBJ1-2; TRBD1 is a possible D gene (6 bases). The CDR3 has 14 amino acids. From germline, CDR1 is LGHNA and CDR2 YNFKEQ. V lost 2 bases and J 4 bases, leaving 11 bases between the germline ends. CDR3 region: CASSQTGQIYGYTF. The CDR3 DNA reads TGTGCCAGCAGCCAAACCGGACAGATCTATGGCTACACCTTC.

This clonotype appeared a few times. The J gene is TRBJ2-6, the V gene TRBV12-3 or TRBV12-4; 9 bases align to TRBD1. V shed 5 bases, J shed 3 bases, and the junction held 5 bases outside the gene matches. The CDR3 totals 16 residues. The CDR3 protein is CASSTTGGDGANVLTF. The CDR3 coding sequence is TGTGCCAGCAGTACTACAGGGGGCGATGGGGCCAACGTCCTGACTTTC.

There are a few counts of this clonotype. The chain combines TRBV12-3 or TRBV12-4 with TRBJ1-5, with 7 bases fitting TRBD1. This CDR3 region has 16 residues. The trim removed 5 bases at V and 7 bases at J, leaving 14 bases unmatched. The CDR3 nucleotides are TGTGCCAGCAGTGCCCCGACAGGGAGGGAAGCACAGCCCCAGCATTTT. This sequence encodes CASSAPTGREAQPQHF.

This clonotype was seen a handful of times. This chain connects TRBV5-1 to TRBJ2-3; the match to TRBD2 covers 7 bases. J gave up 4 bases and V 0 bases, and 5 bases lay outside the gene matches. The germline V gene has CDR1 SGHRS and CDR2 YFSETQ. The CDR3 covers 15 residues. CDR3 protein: CASSLGTRGPDTQYF. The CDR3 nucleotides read TGCGCCAGCAGCTTGGGGACTAGGGGCCCAGATACGCAGTATTTT.